The source of this TCR beta chain is a study of T cell repertoires in cytomegalovirus infection. The wider study: CMV infection and matching HLA type were both indicated by public TCR beta signatures. Study-level points and caveats: Individuals carrying CMV plus the relevant HLA were identified by cumulative frequency of public TCR beta families. HLA-C-restricted, CMV-specific TCR beta clonotypes were dominant ex vivo.

The sample holds a few counts of this clonotype. Its antigen remains unidentified. MiXCR, applied by TCRdb to the reads, yields one record per CDR3 protein. The sample contains 310,000 or so distinct CDR3 sequences, around a sixth of which appear only once. This CDR3 region has 16 residues. Germline trimming cut 0 bases from V and 7 bases from J; bases unmatched to any gene: 8. Per germline, CDR1 MNHEY and CDR2 SVGAGI. Sequencing was carried out using PBMCs. The J gene is TRBJ2-5, the V gene TRBV6-5, with TRBD1 identical over 10 bases. The TCR sequence derives from a human donor in good health (CMV status not recorded). Some clones in this sample may be carry-over from other donors' samples. This chain's CDR3 is CASSYSIGTGEGTQYF. Written as DNA, the CDR3 is TGTGCCAGCAGTTACTCGATCGGGACAGGGGAAGGGACCCAGTACTTC.